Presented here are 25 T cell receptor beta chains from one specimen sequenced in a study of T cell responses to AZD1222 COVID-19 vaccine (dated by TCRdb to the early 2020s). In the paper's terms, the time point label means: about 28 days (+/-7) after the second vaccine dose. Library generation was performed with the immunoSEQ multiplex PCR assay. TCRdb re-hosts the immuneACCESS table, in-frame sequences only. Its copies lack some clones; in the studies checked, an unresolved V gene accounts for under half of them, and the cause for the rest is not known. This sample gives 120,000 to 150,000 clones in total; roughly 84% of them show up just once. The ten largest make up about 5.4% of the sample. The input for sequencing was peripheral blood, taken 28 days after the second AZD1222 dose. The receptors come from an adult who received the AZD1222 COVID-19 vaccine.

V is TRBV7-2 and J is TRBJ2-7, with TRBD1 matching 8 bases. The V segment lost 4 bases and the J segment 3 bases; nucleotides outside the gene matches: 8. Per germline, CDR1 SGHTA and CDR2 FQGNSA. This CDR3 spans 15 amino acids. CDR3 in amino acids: CASSYRTGLGYEQYF. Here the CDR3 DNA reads TGTGCCAGCAGCTACAGGACAGGGTTGGGCTACGAGCAGTACTTC.

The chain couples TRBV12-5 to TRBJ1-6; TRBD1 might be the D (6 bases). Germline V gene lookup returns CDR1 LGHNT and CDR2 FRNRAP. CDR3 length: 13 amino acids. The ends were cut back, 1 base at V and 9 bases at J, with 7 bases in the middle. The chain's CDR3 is CASGLEQGSPLHF. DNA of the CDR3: TGTGCTAGTGGTTTGGAACAGGGTTCACCCCTCCACTTT.

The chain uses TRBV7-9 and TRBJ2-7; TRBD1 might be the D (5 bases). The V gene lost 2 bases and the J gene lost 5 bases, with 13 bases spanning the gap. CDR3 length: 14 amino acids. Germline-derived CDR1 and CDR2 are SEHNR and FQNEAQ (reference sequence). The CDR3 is CASSLSQGSNEQYF. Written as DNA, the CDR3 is TGTGCCAGCAGCTTATCCCAGGGCAGCAACGAGCAGTACTTC.

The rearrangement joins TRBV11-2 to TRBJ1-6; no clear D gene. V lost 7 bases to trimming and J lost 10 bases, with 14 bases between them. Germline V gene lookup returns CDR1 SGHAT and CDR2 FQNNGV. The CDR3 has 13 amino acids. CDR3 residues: CASNDLGTSPLHF. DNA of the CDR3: TGTGCCAGCAACGACCTGGGTACCTCACCCCTCCACTTT. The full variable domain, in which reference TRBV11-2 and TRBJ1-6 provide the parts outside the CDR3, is EAGVAQSPRYKIIEKRQSVAFWCNPISGHATLYWYQQILGQGPKLLIQFQNNGVVDDSQLPKDRFSAERLKGVDSTLKIQPAKLEDSAVYLCASNDLGTSPLHFGNGTRLTVT.

The CDR3 DNA follows: TGTGCCAGCAGCTTTCTTGACATGAACACTGAAGCTTTCTTT. This gives the protein CASSFLDMNTEAFF. This chain links TRBV7-8 with TRBJ1-1; D unresolved. Between the trimmed V and J ends, which lost 3 bases and 0 bases, there was a span of 8 bases. In germline, CDR1 is SGHVS, CDR2 FQNEAQ. The CDR3 loop spans 14 amino acids.

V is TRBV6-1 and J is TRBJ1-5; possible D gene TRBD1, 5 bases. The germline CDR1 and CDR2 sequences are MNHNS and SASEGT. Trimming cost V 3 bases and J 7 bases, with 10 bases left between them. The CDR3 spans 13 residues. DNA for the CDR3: TGTGCCAGCAGTGAGACGGGGCGGCAGCCCCAGCATTTT. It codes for CASSETGRQPQHF.

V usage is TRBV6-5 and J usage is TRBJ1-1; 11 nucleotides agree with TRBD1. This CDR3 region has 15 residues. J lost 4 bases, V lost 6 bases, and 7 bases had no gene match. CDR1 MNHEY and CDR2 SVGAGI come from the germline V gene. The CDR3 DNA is TGTGCCAGCAGCGACCCCGGGACAGGGGGCACTGAAGCTTTCTTT. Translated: CASSDPGTGGTEAFF.

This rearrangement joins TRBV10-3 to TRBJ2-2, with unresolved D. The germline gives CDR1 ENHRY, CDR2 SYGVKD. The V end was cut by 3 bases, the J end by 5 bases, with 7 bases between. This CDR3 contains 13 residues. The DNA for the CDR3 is TGTGCCATCAGTGAACTTCGGACCGGGGAGCTGTTTTTT. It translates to CAISELRTGELFF.

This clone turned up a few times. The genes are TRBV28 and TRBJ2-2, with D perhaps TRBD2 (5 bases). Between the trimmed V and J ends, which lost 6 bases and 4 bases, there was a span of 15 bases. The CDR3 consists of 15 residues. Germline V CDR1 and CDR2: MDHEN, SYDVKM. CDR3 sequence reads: CASSPGIDLTGELFF. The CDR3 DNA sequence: TGTGCCAGCAGCCCCGGGATCGATCTCACCGGGGAGCTGTTTTTT.

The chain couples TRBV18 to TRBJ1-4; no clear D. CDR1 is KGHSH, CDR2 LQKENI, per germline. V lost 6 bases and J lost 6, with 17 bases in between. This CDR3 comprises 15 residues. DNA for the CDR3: TGTGCCAGCTCTCGTGCGCGGGGTCAGGATGAAAAACTGTTTTTT. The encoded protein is CASSRARGQDEKLFF.

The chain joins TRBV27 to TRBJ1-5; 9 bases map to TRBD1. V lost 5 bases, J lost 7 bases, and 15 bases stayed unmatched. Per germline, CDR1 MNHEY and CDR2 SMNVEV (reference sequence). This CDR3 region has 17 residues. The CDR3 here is CASSPLSDRGEIQPQHF. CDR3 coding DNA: TGTGCCAGCAGTCCCCTCTCGGACAGGGGAGAAATCCAGCCCCAGCATTTT.

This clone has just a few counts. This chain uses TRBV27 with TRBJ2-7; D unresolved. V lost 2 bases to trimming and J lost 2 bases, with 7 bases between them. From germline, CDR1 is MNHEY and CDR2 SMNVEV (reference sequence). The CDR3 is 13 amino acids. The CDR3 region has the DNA TGTGCCAGCAGTTTAGGTCCAGCCTACGAGCAGTACTTC. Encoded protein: CASSLGPAYEQYF.

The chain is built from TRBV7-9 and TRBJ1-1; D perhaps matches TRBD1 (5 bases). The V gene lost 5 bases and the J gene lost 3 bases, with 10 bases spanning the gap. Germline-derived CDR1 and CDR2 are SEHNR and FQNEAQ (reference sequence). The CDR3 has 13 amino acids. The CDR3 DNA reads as TGTGCCAGCAGCCCAGGGTCGCACACTGAAGCTTTCTTT. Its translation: CASSPGSHTEAFF.

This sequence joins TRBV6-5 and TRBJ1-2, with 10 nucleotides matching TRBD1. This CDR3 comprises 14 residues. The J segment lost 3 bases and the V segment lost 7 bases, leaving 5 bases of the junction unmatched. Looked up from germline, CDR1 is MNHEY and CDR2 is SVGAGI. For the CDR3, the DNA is TGTGCCAGCACCCGACAGGGGGCGGACTATGGCTACACCTTC. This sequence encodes CASTRQGADYGYTF.

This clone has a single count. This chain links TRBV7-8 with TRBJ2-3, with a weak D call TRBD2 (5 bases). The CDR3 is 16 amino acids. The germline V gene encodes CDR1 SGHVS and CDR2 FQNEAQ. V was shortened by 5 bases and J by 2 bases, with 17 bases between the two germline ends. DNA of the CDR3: TGTGCCAGCAGCCCTCAGAGCAGCGGAACCACAGATACGCAGTATTTT. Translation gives CASSPQSSGTTDTQYF.

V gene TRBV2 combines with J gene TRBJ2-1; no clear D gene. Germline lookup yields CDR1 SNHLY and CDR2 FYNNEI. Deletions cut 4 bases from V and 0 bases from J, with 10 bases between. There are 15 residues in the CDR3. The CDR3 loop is CASSAVSSSYNEQFF. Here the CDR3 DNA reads TGTGCCAGCAGTGCGGTATCGTCCTCCTACAATGAGCAGTTCTTC.

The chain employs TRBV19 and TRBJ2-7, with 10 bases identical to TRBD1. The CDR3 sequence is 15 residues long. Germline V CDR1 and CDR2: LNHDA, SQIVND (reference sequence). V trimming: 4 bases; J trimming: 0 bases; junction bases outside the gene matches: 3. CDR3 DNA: TGTGCCAGTAGTAGCCGGACAGGGGGCTCCTACGAGCAGTACTTC. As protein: CASSSRTGGSYEQYF.

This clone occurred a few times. CDR3 nucleotide sequence: TGTGCCAGCAGCCAAGATTGGGTCACAGATACGCAGTATTTT. As protein: CASSQDWVTDTQYF. This chain links TRBV3-1 (or the pseudogene TRBV3-2) with TRBJ2-3; D ambiguous. The CDR3 covers 14 residues. Germline V lookup: CDR1 LGHDT, CDR2 YNNKEL (reference sequence). V lost 0 bases and J 2 bases, leaving 6 bases between the germline ends.

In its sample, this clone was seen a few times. CDR3 loop: CASNRGGNEQFF. The CDR3 DNA reads TGTGCCAGCAACAGGGGCGGCAATGAGCAGTTCTTC. The chain employs TRBV2 and TRBJ2-1, with 7 bases aligning to TRBD1. Germline V lookup: CDR1 SNHLY, CDR2 FYNNEI. CDR3 length equals 12 residues. The V gene end was trimmed by 7 bases and the J gene end by 6 bases; junction bases not matched to a gene: 3.

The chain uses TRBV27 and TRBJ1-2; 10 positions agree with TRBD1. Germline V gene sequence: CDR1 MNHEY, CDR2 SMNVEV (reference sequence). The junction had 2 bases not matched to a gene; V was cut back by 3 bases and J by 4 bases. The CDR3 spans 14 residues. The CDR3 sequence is CASSLWDRGYGYTF. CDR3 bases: TGTGCCAGCAGTTTGTGGGACAGGGGCTATGGCTACACCTTC.

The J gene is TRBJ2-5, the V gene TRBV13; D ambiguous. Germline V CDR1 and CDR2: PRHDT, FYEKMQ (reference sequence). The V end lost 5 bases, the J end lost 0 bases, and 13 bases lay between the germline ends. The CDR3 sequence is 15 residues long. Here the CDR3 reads CASSPGPGYQETQYF. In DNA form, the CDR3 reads TGTGCCAGCAGCCCGGGCCCAGGATACCAAGAGACCCAGTACTTC.

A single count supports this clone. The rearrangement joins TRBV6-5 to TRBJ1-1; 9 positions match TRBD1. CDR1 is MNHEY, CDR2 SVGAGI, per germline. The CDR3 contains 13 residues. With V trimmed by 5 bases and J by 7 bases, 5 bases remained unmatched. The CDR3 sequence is CASSRTGDLEAFF. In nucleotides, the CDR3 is TGTGCCAGCAGTAGGACAGGGGATCTTGAAGCTTTCTTT.

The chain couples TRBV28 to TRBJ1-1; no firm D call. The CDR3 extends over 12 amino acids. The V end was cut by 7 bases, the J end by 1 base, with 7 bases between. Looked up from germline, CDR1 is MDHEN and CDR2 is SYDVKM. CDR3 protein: CASKEGNTEAFF. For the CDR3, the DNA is TGTGCCAGCAAGGAGGGGAACACTGAAGCTTTCTTT.

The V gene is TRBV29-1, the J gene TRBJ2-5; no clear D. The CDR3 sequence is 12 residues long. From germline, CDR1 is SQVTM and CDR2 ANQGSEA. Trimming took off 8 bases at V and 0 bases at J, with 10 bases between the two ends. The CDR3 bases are TGCAGCATAACAAGGGACCAAGAGACCCAGTACTTC. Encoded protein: CSITRDQETQYF.

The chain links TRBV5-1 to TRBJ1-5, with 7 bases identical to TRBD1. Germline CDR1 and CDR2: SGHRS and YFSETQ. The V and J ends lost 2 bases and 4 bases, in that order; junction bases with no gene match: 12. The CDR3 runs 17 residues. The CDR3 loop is CASSFYPGQNTNQPQHF. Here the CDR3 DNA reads TGCGCCAGCAGCTTCTACCCGGGACAGAATACAAATCAGCCCCAGCATTTT.